The text below deals with one T cell receptor (beta chain). Antigen: not known. The protocol was immunoSEQ multiplex PCR, while the TCRdb copy is restricted to in-frame clones and leaves out a portion. This table has under 120,000 clones, around 96% appearing once. The data were taken from a study of T cell responses to AZD1222 COVID-19 vaccine. Study-wide context: Second-dose schedules of about 4 or about 12 weeks were combined. Whole-study findings and limits: There were repertoire samples only from the period after the peak T cell response. Most donors were white British, females outnumbered males, and clonal diversity was possibly underestimated.

The CDR3 is 13 residues long. The V gene's germline CDR1 is MNHEY and CDR2 SMNVEV (reference sequence). V shed 5 bases and J shed 3 bases, with 8 bases lying between them. This receptor was identified in an adult in good health. The V call is TRBV27, the J call TRBJ2-1; D unresolved. Sample: peripheral blood, taken on day 0 of AZD1222 vaccination. CDR3 sequence reads: CASSTGSYNEQFF. CDR3 bases: TGTGCCAGCAGTACCGGTAGCTACAATGAGCAGTTCTTC.